The rows below give T cell receptor beta chains drawn from one sample of a study of monozygotic twins with cystic fibrosis. Sequencing used immunoSEQ multiplex PCR; TCRdb keeps in-frame clones, though not all of them. Among about 15,000 clones listed, around 96% were seen once. Sequenced material: blood. The receptors here all came from a girl aged 2 to 10 with cystic fibrosis. CDR3s include the opening cysteine and the closing phenylalanine or tryptophan.

TRBV27	TRBJ2-2	CASSSAPRQGGELFF
TRBV2	TRBJ2-5	CASSGDLRETQYF
TRBV28	TRBJ1-2	CASSSDGAGGHYGYTF
TRBV5-1	TRBJ2-1	CASSLTGYNEQFF
TRBV11-2	TRBJ1-4	CASSSGLPNEKLFF
TRBV30	TRBJ1-2	CAWIPSPGQGTVYGYTF
TRBV19	TRBJ1-6	CASSIPPAWDSPLHF
TRBV10-3	TRBJ2-3	CAISVGMITASDTQYF
TRBV30	TRBJ1-2	CAWSQASNYGYTF
TRBV6-1	TRBJ2-1	CASSELAGAYNEQFF
TRBV4-3	TRBJ2-7	CASSPGLSRSYEQYF
TRBV6-5	TRBJ1-1	CASRGERAFF
TRBV10-3	TRBJ2-5	CAIRRGTGEETQYF
TRBV29-1	TRBJ2-5	CSVLTDRTETQYF
TRBV29-1	TRBJ1-1	CSVESRRGTEAFF
TRBV9	TRBJ1-5	CASSPGQGANQPQHF
TRBV13	TRBJ2-5	CASSGQGRQETQYF
TRBV25-1	TRBJ2-5	CASSGSTGRETQYF
TRBV5-1	TRBJ2-7	CASSRPDGLEQYF
TRBV7-8	TRBJ1-5	CASSSAVNQPQHF